The 26 T cell receptor beta chains presented below share a single source sample, sequenced in a study of T cell repertoires in cytomegalovirus infection. TCRdb independently ran MiXCR on the reads; one entry per CDR3 protein. Among roughly 500,000 distinct CDR3 sequences listed, about 44% were seen once. Their target antigens are unknown. The sample in question was cultured PBMCs, obtained from culture after CMV antigen stimulation. These receptors all come from a human donor in good health (CMV status not recorded). Some clones in this sample may be carry-over from other donors' samples.

This clonotype has a handful of counts. V gene TRBV28 combines with J gene TRBJ1-2, with 9 bases matching TRBD1. In germline, CDR1 is MDHEN, CDR2 SYDVKM. The V gene end was trimmed by 7 bases and the J gene end by 12 bases; junction bases not matched to a gene: 15. The CDR3 contains 14 residues. CDR3 sequence (DNA): TGTGCCAGCACTCCCCCACCCCGGACAGGGGAACACACCTTC. This sequence encodes CASTPPPRTGEHTF.

This clonotype was seen a handful of times. This chain connects TRBV7-2 to TRBJ1-5, with unresolved D. V lost 2 bases and J lost 6, with 11 bases in between. Germline CDR1 reads SGHTA; CDR2 reads FQGNSA. The CDR3 is 14 amino acids. This CDR3 reads CASSLRHLGQPQHF. The CDR3 region has the DNA TGTGCCAGCAGCTTACGACACCTAGGTCAGCCCCAGCATTTT.

In this sample, this clonotype turned up a few times. The chain couples TRBV12-3 or TRBV12-4 to TRBJ2-7, with 7 bases aligning to TRBD1. CDR3 length: 13 residues. After removal of 6 bases from V and 6 bases from J, the junction contained 8 bases not matched to a gene. CDR3 amino acids: CASSRQGVGEQYF. As DNA, the CDR3 is TGTGCCAGCAGCCGACAGGGTGTGGGCGAGCAGTACTTC.

The J gene is TRBJ1-4, the V gene TRBV4-1; D remains unclear. The CDR3 sequence is 16 residues long. Trimming took 0 bases from V and 0 from J, leaving 8 bases between them. Germline lookup yields CDR1 MGHRA and CDR2 YSYEKL. CDR3 loop: CASSQDMDATNEKLFF. The CDR3 nucleotides are TGCGCCAGCAGCCAAGATATGGACGCAACTAATGAAAAACTGTTTTTT.

V usage is TRBV15 and J usage is TRBJ1-1; D is unresolved. The CDR3 runs 13 residues. V lost 0 bases, J lost 6 bases, and 8 bases lay in between. Germline CDR1 LNHNV, CDR2 YYDKDF (reference sequence). The CDR3 region is CATSRDRHSEAFF. The CDR3 nucleotides read TGTGCCACCAGCAGAGATCGACACTCTGAAGCTTTCTTT.

Many counts were recorded for this clonotype. The chain has TRBV7-2 and TRBJ2-3; D remains unclear. CDR1 is SGHTA, CDR2 FQGNSA, per germline. The germline V and J ends were trimmed by 8 bases and 4 bases, with 10 bases remaining between them. CDR3 length: 12 residues. DNA of the CDR3: TGTGCCAGCCGATTTATTCCAGATACGCAGTATTTT. Protein: CASRFIPDTQYF. Supplemented by reference TRBV7-2 and TRBJ2-3, the full variable domain reads GAGVSQSPSNKVTEKGKDVELRCDPISGHTALYWYRQSLGQGLEFLIYFQGNSAPDKSGLPSDRFSAERTGGSVSTLTIQRTQQEDSAVYLCASRFIPDTQYFGPGTRLTVL.

This clonotype was seen only a few times. This rearrangement joins TRBV7-6 to TRBJ2-4; D possibly corresponds to TRBD2 (6 bases). Germline V lookup: CDR1 SGHVS, CDR2 FNYEAQ. V lost 1 base to trimming and J lost 1 base, with 11 bases between them. The length of the CDR3 is 16 residues. Written as DNA, the CDR3 is TGTGCCAGCAGCTTAGGGGGGGTGGGGGCCAAAAACATTCAGTACTTC. Translated, it gives CASSLGGVGAKNIQYF.

This clonotype has more than one count but fewer than ten. The genes are TRBV10-3 and TRBJ2-5; D may be TRBD1 (5 bases). Germline lookup yields CDR1 ENHRY and CDR2 SYGVKD. The V end lost 3 bases, the J end lost 5 bases, and 7 bases lay between the germline ends. The CDR3 is made up of 12 amino acids. CDR3 residues: CAISESGETQYF. The CDR3 nucleotides are TGTGCCATCAGTGAATCAGGGGAGACCCAGTACTTC.

This clonotype was seen only a few times. The chain is built from TRBV7-9 and TRBJ2-2; D is perhaps TRBD1 (5 bases). There are 16 residues in the CDR3. The V gene lost 4 bases and the J gene lost 6 bases, with 18 bases spanning the gap. Germline V gives CDR1 SEHNR, CDR2 FQNEAQ (reference sequence). CDR3 sequence: CASSSTGFWSAGELFF. The CDR3 coding sequence is TGTGCCAGCAGCTCAACAGGTTTTTGGTCAGCCGGGGAGCTGTTTTTT.

The sample holds one count of this clonotype. This chain links TRBV2 with TRBJ1-5, with TRBD1 identical over 7 bases. V shed 6 bases, J shed 2 bases, and the junction held 4 bases outside the gene matches. In germline, CDR1 is SNHLY, CDR2 FYNNEI. There are 14 residues in the CDR3. CDR3 DNA: TGTGCCAGCAGAGCCCAGGGGGGCAATCAGCCCCAGCATTTT. It yields the protein CASRAQGGNQPQHF.

The chain uses TRBV2 and TRBJ2-7; 8 bases are a match to TRBD1. Per the germline V gene, CDR1 is SNHLY and CDR2 is FYNNEI. V dropped 8 bases and J dropped 5; count of bases not matched to a gene: 8. The CDR3 length is 13 residues. The CDR3 sequence: CASVQDRVNEQYF. DNA of the CDR3: TGTGCCAGCGTGCAGGACAGGGTAAACGAGCAGTACTTC.

The genes are TRBV7-6 and TRBJ2-3; possible D gene TRBD2, 5 bases. This CDR3 has 14 amino acids. Germline CDR1 is SGHVS and CDR2 is FNYEAQ. V lost 4 bases and J 1 base, leaving 9 bases between the germline ends. The CDR3 region has the DNA TGTGCCAGCAGCTCGGACGGGGGCACAGATACGCAGTATTTT. Residues: CASSSDGGTDTQYF.

This clonotype has more than one count but fewer than ten. The genes are TRBV29-1 and TRBJ1-1, with D tentatively TRBD1 (6 bases). V was clipped by 0 bases and J by 1 base, with 6 bases between them. Germline V gene data show CDR1 as SQVTM and CDR2 as ANQGSEA. The CDR3 covers 13 residues. Here the CDR3 reads CSVEETGNTEAFF. The CDR3 bases are TGCAGCGTTGAAGAGACAGGGAACACTGAAGCTTTCTTT. The variable domain in full, with the rest retrieved from reference TRBV29-1 and TRBJ1-1, is SAVISQKPSRDICQRGTSLTIQCQVDSQVTMMFWYRQQPGQSLTLIATANQGSEATYESGFVIDKFPISRPNLTFSTLTVSNMSPEDSSIYLCSVEETGNTEAFFGQGTRLTVV.

This clonotype was detected once. The CDR3 loop reads CASTGDRFNNSPLHF. In DNA, the CDR3 is TGTGCCAGCACTGGAGACAGATTTAATAATTCACCCCTCCACTTT. The chain combines TRBV5-4 with TRBJ1-6, with D perhaps TRBD1 (5 bases). Germline CDR1 reads SGHNT; CDR2 reads YYREEE (reference sequence). V was cut by 6 bases and J by 5 bases, with 15 bases left in between. This CDR3 is built from 15 residues. The complete variable domain, with remaining parts taken from reference TRBV5-4 and TRBJ1-6, reads ETGVTQSPTHLIKTRGQQVTLRCSSQSGHNTVSWYQQALGQGPQFIFQYYREEENGRGNFPPRFSGLQFPNYSSELNVNALELDDSALYLCASTGDRFNNSPLHFGNGTRLTVT.

The chain carries TRBV12-3 or TRBV12-4 and TRBJ2-3, with 10 nucleotides matching TRBD2. V gave up 6 bases and J gave up 2 bases; unmatched junction bases: 5. The CDR3 covers 15 residues. The CDR3 DNA reads TGTGCCAGCAGGCACAGCGGGGGGGACACAGATACGCAGTATTTT. Residues: CASRHSGGDTDTQYF.

A few counts support this clonotype. V and J are TRBV19 and TRBJ1-2; 7 nucleotides align to TRBD1. CDR3 length: 12 amino acids. CDR1 and CDR2 (germline): LNHDA, SQIVND (reference sequence). Unmatched junction bases numbered 3, after V lost 9 bases and J lost 2 bases. This CDR3 is CASRDSNYGYTF. The CDR3 nucleotides are TGTGCCAGCCGGGACAGCAACTATGGCTACACCTTC.

V gene TRBV7-2 combines with J gene TRBJ2-5; TRBD2 matches 8 bases. V lost 2 bases, J lost 5 bases, and 10 bases stayed unmatched. CDR3 length: 16 amino acids. The germline CDR1 and CDR2 sequences are SGHTA and FQGNSA. The CDR3 sequence: CASSLRSGGPRETQYF. The CDR3 DNA reads TGTGCCAGCAGCTTAAGGTCGGGGGGGCCCCGGGAGACCCAGTACTTC.

The V and J genes are TRBV2 and TRBJ2-3; D perhaps matches TRBD2 (5 bases). Trimming pared 0 bases from V and 6 bases from J, leaving 10 bases between. The CDR3 is 14 amino acids. In germline, CDR1 is SNHLY, CDR2 FYNNEI. DNA for the CDR3: TGTGCCAGCAGTGAAGCCCTAAGGAGGGATACGCAGTATTTT. Encoded protein: CASSEALRRDTQYF.

CDR3 nucleotides: TGTGCCAGCAGCACGGGACAGCTCTCCACTGAAGCTTTCTTT. The encoded protein is CASSTGQLSTEAFF. The chain has TRBV5-4 and TRBJ1-1; 7 positions match TRBD1. J was trimmed by 4 bases and V by 4 bases; bases with no gene match: 7. Germline V gene sequence: CDR1 SGHNT, CDR2 YYREEE (reference sequence). The CDR3 has 14 amino acids.

There are a few counts of this clonotype. The chain couples TRBV7-4 to TRBJ2-7, with D unclear. Germline V CDR1 and CDR2: SGHVT, SQSDAQ. This CDR3 has 12 residues. The V gene lost 1 base and the J gene lost 7 bases, with 8 bases spanning the gap. In DNA, the CDR3 is TGTGCCAGCAGCTTAGACAACGGGGAGCAGTACTTC. It encodes CASSLDNGEQYF. Using reference TRBV7-4 and TRBJ2-7 for the parts outside the CDR3, the full variable domain is GAGVSQSPRYKVAKRGRDVALRCDSISGHVTLYWYRQTLGQGSEVLTYSQSDAQRDKSGRPSGRFSAERPERSVSTLKIQRTEQGDSAVYLCASSLDNGEQYFGPGTRLTVT.

This clonotype was observed many times. The chain combines TRBV7-2 with TRBJ2-1; 8 bases map to TRBD2. Germline V gene sequence: CDR1 SGHTA, CDR2 FQGNSA. The length of the CDR3 is 15 residues. Trimming removed 2 bases from V and 4 bases from J; junction bases left unmatched: 4. CDR3 in amino acids: CASSLWAGGYNEQFF. As DNA, the CDR3 is TGTGCCAGCAGCTTATGGGCGGGGGGATACAATGAGCAGTTCTTC.

CDR3: CASSQVASGTAYEQYF. CDR3 coding DNA: TGCGCCAGCAGCCAAGTGGCTAGCGGGACTGCCTACGAGCAGTACTTC. This chain links TRBV4-1 with TRBJ2-7, with 9 bases that match TRBD2. The trim removed 1 base at V and 2 bases at J, leaving 6 bases unmatched. Germline V CDR1 and CDR2: MGHRA, YSYEKL. The CDR3 sequence is 16 residues long.

The chain employs TRBV27 and TRBJ2-1, with D unresolved. Between the trimmed V and J ends, which lost 5 bases and 7 bases, there was a span of 12 bases. This CDR3 comprises 13 residues. From germline, CDR1 is MNHEY and CDR2 SMNVEV (reference sequence). The CDR3 DNA reads as TGTGCCAGCAGTCGCCTAGATGTTAATGAGCAGTTCTTC. Translating it yields CASSRLDVNEQFF.

This clonotype appeared a few times. V is TRBV6-6 and J is TRBJ2-1; D gene unclear. Per the germline V gene, CDR1 is MNHNY and CDR2 is SVGAGI (reference sequence). There are 13 residues in the CDR3. Trimming pared 6 bases from V and 10 bases from J, leaving 16 bases between. The CDR3 DNA reads as TGTGCCAGCAGCCGAAACCAAGACTGGGAGCAGTTCTTC. Amino acid sequence: CASSRNQDWEQFF.

This clonotype was observed a handful of times. This chain links TRBV12-3 or TRBV12-4 with TRBJ1-4, with 8 bases aligning to TRBD1. There are 14 residues in the CDR3. V was pared by 7 bases and J by 8 bases, with 9 bases of the junction left unmatched. This CDR3 reads CASTRQGSWEKLFF. The CDR3, as DNA: TGTGCCAGCACGCGACAGGGGTCGTGGGAAAAACTGTTTTTT.

This chain joins TRBV2 and TRBJ2-3; D remains ambiguous. With 8 bases removed from V and 9 bases from J, the gap between germline ends came to 12 bases. Germline assignment: CDR1 SNHLY and CDR2 FYNNEI. The CDR3 is 11 residues long. The CDR3 region has the DNA TGTGCCAGCCAAGGAGTCGGCACGCAGTATTTT. The encoded protein is CASQGVGTQYF.